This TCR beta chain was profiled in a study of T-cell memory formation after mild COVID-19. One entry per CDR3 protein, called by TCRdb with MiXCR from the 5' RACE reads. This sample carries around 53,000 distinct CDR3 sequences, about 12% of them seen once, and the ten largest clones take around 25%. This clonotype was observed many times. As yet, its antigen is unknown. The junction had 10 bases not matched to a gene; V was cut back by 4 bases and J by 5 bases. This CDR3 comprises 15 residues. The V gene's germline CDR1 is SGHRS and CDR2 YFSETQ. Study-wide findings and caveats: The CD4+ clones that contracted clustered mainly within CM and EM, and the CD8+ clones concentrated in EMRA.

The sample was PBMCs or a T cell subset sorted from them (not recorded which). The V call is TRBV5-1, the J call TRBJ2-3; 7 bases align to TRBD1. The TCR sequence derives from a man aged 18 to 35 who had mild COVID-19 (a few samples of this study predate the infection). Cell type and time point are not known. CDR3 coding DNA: TGCGCCAGCAGCCCCCAGACAGGGCGTAAAGATACGCAGTATTTT. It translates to CASSPQTGRKDTQYF.